This passage covers 30 T cell receptor beta chains from one sample sequenced in a study of regulatory T cells in long-lasting Graves disease. Time point in this sample: newly diagnosed GD, antithyroid drugs for less than 3 months. After RNA was extracted from PBMCs, the TCR library was made from it. HTBI primers from iRepertoire and Arm-PCR of CDR3 regions yielded the TCR beta libraries. TCRdb used MiXCR to reprocess the multiplex PCR reads, holding one entry per CDR3 protein. The data contain about 540,000 distinct CDR3 sequences, roughly 14% of them singletons. These same records also appear under a second study, on T cells in Graves' hyperthyroidism and ophthalmopathy.

The sample consisted of peripheral blood mononuclear cells (PBMCs), taken at new diagnosis, from a patient treated with antithyroid drugs. Every receptor here comes from a man younger than 45 with Graves disease.

This clonotype was counted between two and nine times. CDR3 in amino acids: CASSLASGRVGTGELFF. DNA of the CDR3: TGTGCCAGCAGTTTAGCTAGCGGGAGGGTTGGCACCGGGGAGCTGTTTTTT. The chain carries TRBV12-3 or TRBV12-4 and TRBJ2-2, with 11 bases aligning to TRBD2. This CDR3 has 17 residues. Trimming removed 0 bases from V and 4 bases from J; junction bases left unmatched: 4.

This clonotype was seen only a few times. The CDR3 nucleotides are TGTGCTAGTGCTCAGGACAGGGCCCTATTTGGGGCCAACGTCCTGACTTTC. This encodes CASAQDRALFGANVLTF. The rearrangement joins TRBV12-5 to TRBJ2-6, with TRBD1 matching over 8 bases. This CDR3 is built from 17 residues. Germline V gene data show CDR1 as LGHNT and CDR2 as FRNRAP. With V trimmed by 7 bases and J by 3 bases, 11 bases remained unmatched. Looking up the rest from reference TRBV12-5 and TRBJ2-6 gives the full variable domain: DARVTQTPRHKVTEMGQEVTMRCQPILGHNTVFWYRQTMMQGLELLAYFRNRAPLDDSGMPKDRFSAEMPDATLATLKIQPSEPRDSAVYFCASAQDRALFGANVLTFGAGSRLTVL.

This clonotype was picked up many times. This chain joins TRBV6-1 and TRBJ2-5, with D perhaps TRBD1 (6 bases). The V and J ends lost 6 bases and 0 bases respectively, with 8 bases between them. The CDR3 contains 13 residues. Germline-derived CDR1 and CDR2 are MNHNS and SASEGT. The DNA for the CDR3 is TGTGCCAGCAGGGACAGCTACCAAGAGACCCAGTACTTC. Translating it yields CASRDSYQETQYF.

This clonotype was counted many times. The chain is built from TRBV5-1 and TRBJ2-7; tentatively, D is TRBD1 (6 bases). CDR3 size: 14 residues. Germline CDR1 is SGHRS and CDR2 is YFSETQ. V dropped 0 bases and J dropped 6 bases, with 13 bases sitting between them. CDR3 sequence (DNA): TGCGCCAGCAGCTTGGGACAGGAGTGGTTCGAGCAGTACTTC. This sequence encodes CASSLGQEWFEQYF. The complete variable domain, with remaining parts taken from reference TRBV5-1 and TRBJ2-7, reads KAGVTQTPRYLIKTRGQQVTLSCSPISGHRSVSWYQQTPGQGLQFLFEYFSETQRNKGNFPGRFSGRQFSNSRSEMNVSTLELGDSALYLCASSLGQEWFEQYFGPGTRLTVT.

The rearrangement joins TRBV20-1 to TRBJ2-3; a possible D gene is TRBD2 (6 bases). V was cut by 2 bases and J by 4 bases, with 13 bases left in between. The CDR3 length is 14 residues. Germline V gives CDR1 DFQATT, CDR2 SNEGSKA (reference sequence). The CDR3 DNA is TGCAGTGCTAGAAAGGACGGAGGGGCAGATACGCAGTATTTT. Translating it yields CSARKDGGADTQYF.

This clonotype was detected many times. The J gene is TRBJ2-7, the V gene TRBV10-3; maybe TRBD2 (6 bases). The germline V and J ends were trimmed by 3 bases and 1 base, with 10 bases remaining between them. Germline lookup yields CDR1 ENHRY and CDR2 SYGVKD. This CDR3 has 14 amino acids. CDR3 protein: CAISDGDSSYEQYF. DNA of the CDR3: TGTGCCATCAGTGACGGGGACTCTTCCTACGAGCAGTACTTC.

In its sample, this clonotype was seen many times. The chain carries TRBV2 and TRBJ2-2, with unresolved D. The CDR3 is made up of 12 amino acids. CDR1 and CDR2 from the germline V gene are SNHLY and FYNNEI. Trimming cost V 10 bases and J 5 bases, with 11 bases left between them. CDR3 amino acids: CAISSRTGELFF. For the CDR3, the DNA is TGTGCCATCTCTTCACGAACCGGGGAGCTGTTTTTT.

In this sample, this clonotype turned up many times. The chain couples TRBV20-1 to TRBJ1-1, with D unclear. The CDR3 runs to 16 residues. Trimming shortened V by 5 bases and J by 6 bases, and 25 bases separated the two germline ends. The germline V gene encodes CDR1 DFQATT and CDR2 SNEGSKA (reference sequence). The CDR3 here is CSARQTGRKFIAEAFF. The CDR3 coding sequence is TGCAGTGCTCGCCAGACTGGGCGAAAGTTCATCGCTGAAGCTTTCTTT.

This clonotype occurred many times. This chain links TRBV27 with TRBJ1-1, with a possible D match to TRBD1 (5 bases). Germline assignment: CDR1 MNHEY and CDR2 SMNVEV (reference sequence). With 5 bases removed from V and 3 bases from J, the gap between germline ends came to 13 bases. The CDR3 is 14 residues long. The CDR3 reads CASSAADRDTEAFF. CDR3 nucleotide sequence: TGTGCCAGCAGTGCTGCCGACAGAGACACTGAAGCTTTCTTT.

With respect to this clonotype: It may be a read error: a sequence one base away is much more abundant. The gene calls are TRBV25-1 and TRBJ2-5; D not certain. The CDR3 contains 12 residues. V lost 1 base to trimming and J lost 6 bases, with 6 bases between them. Germline CDR1 is MGHDK and CDR2 is SYGVNS. Written as DNA, the CDR3 is TGTGCCAGCAGTGAATTGGGGAAGACCCAGTACTTC. It encodes CASSELGKTQYF.

Remarks on this clonotype: A clone one base away is much larger, so this may be a read error. This chain uses TRBV27 with TRBJ2-7; 8 nucleotides match TRBD1. The V segment lost 2 bases and the J segment 4 bases; nucleotides outside the gene matches: 7. Per the germline V gene, CDR1 is MNHEY and CDR2 is SMNVEV (reference sequence). CDR3 length: 15 residues. In DNA, the CDR3 is TGTGCCAGCAGTTTAGGTGACAGGGGACGTTACGAGCAGTACTTC. As protein: CASSLGDRGRYEQYF.

This clonotype was seen ten or more times. The chain has TRBV11-2 and TRBJ2-7, with D uncertain. V was pared by 2 bases and J by 6 bases, with 14 bases between. Per germline, CDR1 SGHAT and CDR2 FQNNGV. The CDR3 runs 14 residues. The CDR3 sequence is CASSLTTVTPEQYF. DNA for the CDR3: TGTGCCAGCAGCTTAACGACTGTGACCCCCGAGCAGTACTTC. Looking up the rest from reference TRBV11-2 and TRBJ2-7 gives the full variable domain: EAGVAQSPRYKIIEKRQSVAFWCNPISGHATLYWYQQILGQGPKLLIQFQNNGVVDDSQLPKDRFSAERLKGVDSTLKIQPAKLEDSAVYLCASSLTTVTPEQYFGPGTRLTVT.

Only a few counts were recorded for this clonotype. The genes are TRBV20-1 and TRBJ1-2; TRBD1 agrees at 9 bases. The V and J ends lost 0 bases and 2 bases, in that order; junction bases with no gene match: 4. Germline loops: CDR1 DFQATT, CDR2 SNEGSKA (reference sequence). This CDR3 comprises 15 residues. CDR3 loop: CSARDIDRGNYGYTF. The DNA for the CDR3 is TGCAGTGCTAGAGATATCGACAGGGGGAACTATGGCTACACCTTC.

This chain links TRBV19 with TRBJ1-5; D not resolved. CDR1 and CDR2 (germline): LNHDA, SQIVND (reference sequence). The CDR3 runs to 12 residues. The ends were cut back, 7 bases at V and 2 bases at J, with 6 bases in the middle. The CDR3 DNA reads TGTGCCAGTACGAGGGGCAATCAGCCCCAGCATTTT. Its translation: CASTRGNQPQHF.

This clonotype was recorded at least ten times. The CDR3 nucleotides read TGTGCCAGCAGCGCCGGGACCCAGGTGGGCGAGCAGTACTTC. Translation: CASSAGTQVGEQYF. This chain links TRBV9 with TRBJ2-7; D may correspond to TRBD1 or TRBD2 (5 bases each). The ends were cut back, 3 bases at V and 6 bases at J, with 16 bases in the middle. Looked up from germline, CDR1 is SGDLS and CDR2 is YYNGEE. CDR3 length equals 14 residues.

This clonotype was recorded at least ten times. The chain recombines TRBV11-1 with TRBJ2-1, with 12 positions matching TRBD1. The CDR3 consists of 17 residues. The junction had 8 bases not matched to a gene; V was cut back by 5 bases and J by 3 bases. Per the germline V gene, CDR1 is SGHAT and CDR2 is FQDESV (reference sequence). DNA for the CDR3: TGTGCCAGCAGCCCGCGGGACAGGGGGCACGGCTACAATGAGCAGTTCTTC. Encoded protein: CASSPRDRGHGYNEQFF.

This clonotype was counted many times. The chain carries TRBV19 and TRBJ2-3; D perhaps matches TRBD2 (7 bases). The CDR3 consists of 14 residues. Germline CDR1 reads LNHDA; CDR2 reads SQIVND (reference sequence). V lost 3 bases to trimming and J lost 5 bases, with 12 bases between them. CDR3 residues: CASSIYREGDTQYF. Here the CDR3 DNA reads TGTGCCAGTAGTATCTACAGGGAGGGAGATACGCAGTATTTT.

Only a few counts were recorded for this clonotype. The J gene is TRBJ2-3, the V gene TRBV10-3; 7 positions agree with TRBD2. The assigned J gene may be wrong: the sequence end matches TRBJ2-1 better. The length of the CDR3 is 14 residues. The germline V gene encodes CDR1 ENHRY and CDR2 SYGVKD. Here the CDR3 reads CATGLGGVANEQFF. CDR3 DNA sequence: TGTGCCACCGGACTGGGAGGGGTGGCAAATGAGCAGTTCTTC.

This clonotype was picked up a small number of times. The chain carries TRBV27 and TRBJ2-3, with 13 bases that match TRBD2. From germline, CDR1 is MNHEY and CDR2 SMNVEV (reference sequence). The CDR3 spans 17 residues. With V trimmed by 2 bases and J by 2 bases, 4 bases remained unmatched. The DNA of the CDR3 is TGTGCCAGCAGTTTAGAGGGACTAGCGGGACTCACAGATACGCAGTATTTT. Encoded protein: CASSLEGLAGLTDTQYF.

This clonotype came up many times. V usage is TRBV12-3 or TRBV12-4 and J usage is TRBJ2-7; no clear D gene. The CDR3 runs to 13 residues. V was cut by 8 bases and J by 2 bases, with 13 bases left in between. CDR3 coding DNA: TGTGCCAGCGGTACGACTGGCACCTACGAGCAGTACTTC. Protein: CASGTTGTYEQYF.

There are many counts of this clonotype. The chain combines TRBV12-3 or TRBV12-4 with TRBJ2-3; D not certain. Trimming stripped 3 bases from V and 4 bases from J, with 2 bases between. The length of the CDR3 is 11 residues. CDR3 protein: CASSLSDTQYF. As DNA, the CDR3 is TGTGCCAGCAGTTTGTCAGATACGCAGTATTTT.

This clonotype was recorded many times. CDR3 sequence: CASTLWETQYF. CDR3 DNA sequence: TGTGCCAGCACCCTTTGGGAGACCCAGTACTTC. This sequence joins TRBV12-3 or TRBV12-4 and TRBJ2-5, with no clear D. The V gene lost 7 bases and the J gene lost 5 bases, with 8 bases spanning the gap. The CDR3 runs to 11 residues.

The table lists this clonotype with a few counts. V gene TRBV6-2 or TRBV6-3 combines with J gene TRBJ2-1; D unclear. This CDR3 region has 13 residues. Trimming left V 0 bases short and J 8 bases short, with 8 bases between. Germline CDR1 MNHEY, CDR2 SVGEGT. The CDR3 sequence: CASSYSPGDEQFF. CDR3 sequence (DNA): TGTGCCAGCAGTTACTCCCCTGGGGATGAGCAGTTCTTC.

This clonotype has a count of ten or more. The J gene is TRBJ2-1, the V gene TRBV25-1; a weak D match, TRBD1 (7 bases). Trimming took off 4 bases at V and 8 bases at J, with 15 bases between the two ends. Germline V lookup: CDR1 MGHDK, CDR2 SYGVNS. This CDR3 comprises 14 residues. In DNA form, the CDR3 reads TGTGCCAGCAGTGCCCACAGGGGCGGGGATGAGCAGTTCTTC. As protein: CASSAHRGGDEQFF.

This clonotype was picked up many times. One end of the junction varies from germline; a read error may be responsible. This chain uses TRBV7-7 with TRBJ2-1; possibly TRBD1 or TRBD2 for D (5 bases each). The DNA end is more similar to TRBJ2-5, so the J call may be wrong. CDR1 and CDR2 from the germline V gene are SSHAT and FNYEAQ (reference sequence). The CDR3 has 15 residues. Written as DNA, the CDR3 is TGTGCTAGCAGCTTGGACGGGGCATCGGGAGAGACCCAGTACTTC. Amino acid sequence: CASSLDGASGETQYF.

In this sample, this clonotype turned up many times. The chain is built from TRBV7-2 and TRBJ2-1, with 8 bases fitting TRBD2. CDR1 and CDR2 (germline): SGHTA, FQGNSA. This CDR3 is 14 amino acids long. Trimming removed 5 bases from V and 2 bases from J; junction bases left unmatched: 2. The CDR3 sequence is CASSHGGAYNEQFF. Written as DNA, the CDR3 is TGTGCCAGCAGCCACGGGGGGGCCTACAATGAGCAGTTCTTC.

V gene TRBV19 combines with J gene TRBJ2-7; the match to TRBD2 covers 8 bases. Trimming cost V 5 bases and J 2 bases; bases outside gene matches: 8. Germline V gives CDR1 LNHDA, CDR2 SQIVND (reference sequence). The CDR3 sequence is 15 residues long. The CDR3 loop reads CASSLRGGGTYEQYF. DNA for the CDR3: TGTGCCAGTAGTCTCCGGGGGGGCGGCACCTACGAGCAGTACTTC.

This clonotype was detected ten times or more. The rearrangement uses TRBV29-1 and TRBJ1-1; weak D call: TRBD1 (6 bases). The CDR3 extends over 15 amino acids. V was pared by 5 bases and J by 2 bases, with 18 bases between. Germline V gives CDR1 SQVTM, CDR2 ANQGSEA. This CDR3 is CSVKVGGLINTEAFF. The CDR3 nucleotides are TGCAGCGTTAAGGTAGGGGGACTGATTAACACTGAAGCTTTCTTT.

This clonotype appeared many times. This chain uses TRBV5-1 with TRBJ2-7; the match to TRBD1 covers 9 bases. The CDR3 consists of 18 residues. Germline V CDR1 and CDR2: SGHRS, YFSETQ. The ends lost 4 bases at V and 2 bases at J; junction bases unmatched: 16. The CDR3 sequence is CASSIPGQGPTATYEQYF. As DNA, the CDR3 is TGCGCCAGCAGCATACCGGGACAGGGCCCTACGGCTACCTACGAGCAGTACTTC.

The gene calls are TRBV3-1 and TRBJ2-7, with 10 bases lining up with TRBD1. In germline, CDR1 is LGHDT, CDR2 YNNKEL (reference sequence). There are 15 residues in the CDR3. Unmatched junction bases numbered 8, after V lost 4 bases and J lost 5 bases. The CDR3 coding sequence is TGTGCCAGCAGCCCTCCGGGACAGGGGTTCGACGAGCAGTACTTC. Its translation: CASSPPGQGFDEQYF.